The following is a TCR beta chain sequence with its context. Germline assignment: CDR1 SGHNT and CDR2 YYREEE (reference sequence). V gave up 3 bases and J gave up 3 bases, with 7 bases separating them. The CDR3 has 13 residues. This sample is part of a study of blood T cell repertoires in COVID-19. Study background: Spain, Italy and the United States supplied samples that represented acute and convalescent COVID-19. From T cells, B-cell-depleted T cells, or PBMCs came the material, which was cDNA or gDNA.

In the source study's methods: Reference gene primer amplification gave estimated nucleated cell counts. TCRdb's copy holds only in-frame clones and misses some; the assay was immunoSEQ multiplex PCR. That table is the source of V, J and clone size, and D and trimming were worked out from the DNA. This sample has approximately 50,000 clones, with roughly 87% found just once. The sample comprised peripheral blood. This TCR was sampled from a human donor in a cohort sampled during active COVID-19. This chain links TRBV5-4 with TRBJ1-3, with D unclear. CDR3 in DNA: TGTGCCAGCAGCTCGACTGTTGGAAACACCATATATTTT. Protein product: CASSSTVGNTIYF.